The rows below give T cell receptor beta chains drawn from one sample of a study of T cell changes during pregnancy in multiple sclerosis. TCRdb's copy holds only in-frame clones and misses some; the assay was immunoSEQ multiplex PCR. The sample has fewer than 40,000 clones, around 92% seen once; the top ten hold about an eighth. This specimen was CD8+ T cells from peripheral blood mononuclear cells, taken after pregnancy. These receptors all come from a female donor with multiple sclerosis, enrolled in a pregnancy study. Both conserved end residues are part of each CDR3. D genes are given only for firm matches. The size of a clone is reported for some rows only, either as once, few or many, or as a class for expanded clones.

. . TRBJ1-1 TRBV27 TGTGCCAGCAGTTTTAGTAGGAACACTGAAGCTTTCTTT CASSFSRNTEAFF
TRBD1 . TRBJ2-2 TRBV4-1 TGCGCCAGCAGCCCCAACAGGGGTCGTACCGGGGAGCTGTTTTTT CASSPNRGRTGELFF
TRBD2 many TRBJ2-3 TRBV6-4 TGTGCCAGCAGGAAACTAGCGGGCAGCACAGATACGCAGTATTTT CASRKLAGSTDTQYF
TRBD1 . TRBJ2-2 TRBV7-9 TGTGCCAGCAGCCCCCGGGACAGGGGGCTTGCGAACACCGGGGAGCTGTTTTTT CASSPRDRGLANTGELFF
. once TRBJ2-3 TRBV6-4 TGTGCCAGCAGAAAAAGGGGAGGAAGCGGAGACAATACGCAGTATTTT CASRKRGGSGDNTQYF
. . TRBJ1-2 TRBV27 TGTGCCAGCAGTTTGAGCGGCTATGGCTACACCTTC CASSLSGYGYTF
. . TRBJ2-7 TRBV7-9 TGTGCCAGCAGCTTTTTCCCTTCGGACGAGCAGTACTTC CASSFFPSDEQYF
TRBD2 . TRBJ2-7 TRBV27 TGTGCCAGCAGTCCATCCTGGGGGGGATCCCACGAGCAGTACTTC CASSPSWGGSHEQYF
. . TRBJ1-1 TRBV5-5 TGTGCCAGCAGCTTAGGTCCCGGGGACACTGAAGCTTTCTTT CASSLGPGDTEAFF
. . TRBJ2-5 TRBV28 TGTGCCAGCAGTCCAAGGCCCACAATCCTAGAAGAGACCCAGTACTTC CASSPRPTILEETQYF
. once TRBJ2-7 TRBV7-9 TGTGCCAGCAGCTTAAACTACTACGAGCAGTACTTC CASSLNYYEQYF
. once TRBJ2-1 TRBV11-2 TGTGCCAGCAGCTTAGCGGTGGTAGGGGCCGATGAGCAGTTCTTC CASSLAVVGADEQFF
TRBD2 . TRBJ2-5 TRBV7-3 TGTGCCAGCAGCTTAAGCGGGGGGGCGGAGACCCAGTACTTC CASSLSGGAETQYF
. . TRBJ2-5 TRBV7-2 TGTGCCAGCAGCTTAGAGGCGTTAGGGGCCGGCGAGACCCAGTACTTC CASSLEALGAGETQYF
TRBD2 . TRBJ2-3 TRBV5-4 TGTGCCAGCAGCCCCAGGGTAGCGGGGGGTCCTCTCCCAGATACGCAGTATTTT CASSPRVAGGPLPDTQYF
. . TRBJ1-6 TRBV28 TGTGCCAGCAGTGACGGGAAAGGCAATTCACCCCTCCACTTT CASSDGKGNSPLHF
TRBD2 few TRBJ2-7 TRBV5-4 TGTGCCAGCAGTCCTTTAGCGGGGGGAAGCTACGAGCAGTACTTC CASSPLAGGSYEQYF
. . TRBJ1-1 TRBV27 TGTGCCAGCAGTTTCGAGGGAAGGACTGAAGCTTTCTTT CASSFEGRTEAFF
. once TRBJ2-1 TRBV5-1 TGCGCCAGCAGCATCGACGGAGCCGCCTTCTCCTACAATGAGCAGTTCTTC CASSIDGAAFSYNEQFF
TRBD2 . TRBJ2-7 TRBV4-1 TGCGCCAGCAGCCCATCTAGCGGGTCATCCTACGAGCAGTACTTC CASSPSSGSSYEQYF
TRBD1 . TRBJ2-1 TRBV27 TGTGCCAGCAGACAGGGGGTCGTAGAAGAGCAGTTCTTC CASRQGVVEEQFF
TRBD2 . TRBJ2-1 TRBV9 TGTGCCAGCAGCGTCGCGGGAGGGACATACAATGAGCAGTTCTTC CASSVAGGTYNEQFF
TRBD2 . TRBJ2-1 TRBV6-4 TGTGCCAGCAGTGCCTCGGACCTAGCGGGGAGCTCCTACAATGAGCAGTTCTTC CASSASDLAGSSYNEQFF
. . TRBJ2-6 TRBV6-5 TGTGCCAGCAGTTACAGCTTTACTGGGGCCAACGTCCTGACTTTC CASSYSFTGANVLTF
TRBD2 once TRBJ2-1 TRBV5-4 TGTGCCAGCAGCTTAGCGGGAAACTCCTACAATGAGCAGTTCTTC CASSLAGNSYNEQFF
TRBD1 . TRBJ1-5 TRBV27 TGTGCCAGCAGTCAACAGGGGCCCAATCAGCCCCAGCATTTT CASSQQGPNQPQHF
. . TRBJ2-5 TRBV4-1 TGCGCCAGCAGCCCTCGGGCAGGGCAAGAGACCCAGTACTTC CASSPRAGQETQYF
. . TRBJ2-2 TRBV27 TGTGCCAGCAGTCCGCCGAGTGCGGCCGGGGAGCTGTTTTTT CASSPPSAAGELFF
TRBD1 . TRBJ1-3 TRBV7-9 TGTGCCAGCGGAAGGACAGGGACCTCTGGAAACACCATATATTTT CASGRTGTSGNTIYF
TRBD2 . TRBJ2-1 TRBV9 TGTGCCAGCAGCGTCTCTAGCGGGAGGGCCCGGGAGGAGCAGTTCTTC CASSVSSGRAREEQFF
. . TRBJ2-5 TRBV9 TGTGCCAGCAGCGCCGTTACAGGAGGGCACGAGACCCAGTACTTC CASSAVTGGHETQYF
TRBD1 once TRBJ1-2 TRBV25-1 TGTGCCAGCAGTGATAGTGGGACAGGGAAAGGCTACACCTTC CASSDSGTGKGYTF